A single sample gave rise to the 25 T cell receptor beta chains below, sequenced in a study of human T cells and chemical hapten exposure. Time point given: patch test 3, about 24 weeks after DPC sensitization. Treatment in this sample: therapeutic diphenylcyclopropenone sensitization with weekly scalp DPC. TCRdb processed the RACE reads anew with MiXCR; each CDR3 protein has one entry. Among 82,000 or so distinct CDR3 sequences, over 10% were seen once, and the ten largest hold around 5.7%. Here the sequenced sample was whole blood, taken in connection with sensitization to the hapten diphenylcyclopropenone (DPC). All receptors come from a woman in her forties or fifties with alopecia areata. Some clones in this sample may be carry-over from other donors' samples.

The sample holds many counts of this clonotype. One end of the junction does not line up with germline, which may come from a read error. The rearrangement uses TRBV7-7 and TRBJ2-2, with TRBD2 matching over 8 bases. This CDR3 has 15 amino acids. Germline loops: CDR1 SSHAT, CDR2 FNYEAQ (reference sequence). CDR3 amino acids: CASSLGTRNTGELFF. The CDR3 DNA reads TGTGCTAGCAGCTTAGGGACTAGAAACACCGGGGAGCTGTTTTTT.

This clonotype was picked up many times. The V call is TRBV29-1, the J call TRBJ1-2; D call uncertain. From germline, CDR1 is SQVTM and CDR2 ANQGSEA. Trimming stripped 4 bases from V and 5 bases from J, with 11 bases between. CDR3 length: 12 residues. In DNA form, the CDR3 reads TGCAGCGTTGGAGAAACTCTTTATGGCTACACCTTC. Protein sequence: CSVGETLYGYTF. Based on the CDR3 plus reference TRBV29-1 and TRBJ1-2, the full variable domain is SAVISQKPSRDICQRGTSLTIQCQVDSQVTMMFWYRQQPGQSLTLIATANQGSEATYESGFVIDKFPISRPNLTFSTLTVSNMSPEDSSIYLCSVGETLYGYTFGSGTRLTVV.

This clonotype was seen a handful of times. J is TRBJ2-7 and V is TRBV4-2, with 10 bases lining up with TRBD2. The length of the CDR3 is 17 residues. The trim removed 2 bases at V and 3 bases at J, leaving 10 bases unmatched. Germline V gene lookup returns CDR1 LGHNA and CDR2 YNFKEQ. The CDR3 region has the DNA TGTGCCAGCAGCCAACCGGGGGCTAGCGGGGGTAACTACGAGCAGTACTTC. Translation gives CASSQPGASGGNYEQYF.

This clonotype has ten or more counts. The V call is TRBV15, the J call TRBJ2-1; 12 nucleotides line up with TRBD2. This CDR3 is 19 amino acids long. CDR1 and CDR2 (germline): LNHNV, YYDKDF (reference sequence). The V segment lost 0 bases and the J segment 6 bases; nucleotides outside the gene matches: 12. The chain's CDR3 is CATSRDLGLAGTTGNEQFF. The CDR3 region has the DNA TGTGCCACCAGCAGAGACCTAGGACTAGCGGGGACTACGGGCAATGAGCAGTTCTTC.

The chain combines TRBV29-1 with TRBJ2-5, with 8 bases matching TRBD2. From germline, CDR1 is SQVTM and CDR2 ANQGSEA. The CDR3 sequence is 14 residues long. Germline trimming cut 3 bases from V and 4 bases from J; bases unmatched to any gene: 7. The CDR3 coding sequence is TGCAGCGTTGATTTCCGGGGGGGCGGAGAGACCCAGTACTTC. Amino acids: CSVDFRGGGETQYF.

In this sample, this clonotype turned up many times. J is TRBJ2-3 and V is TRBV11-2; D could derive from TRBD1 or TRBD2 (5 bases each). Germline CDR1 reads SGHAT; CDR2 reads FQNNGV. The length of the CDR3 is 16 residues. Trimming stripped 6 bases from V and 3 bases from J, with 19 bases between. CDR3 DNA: TGTGCCAGCAGACCTATACCCGGGGCTAGGACAGATACGCAGTATTTT. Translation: CASRPIPGARTDTQYF.

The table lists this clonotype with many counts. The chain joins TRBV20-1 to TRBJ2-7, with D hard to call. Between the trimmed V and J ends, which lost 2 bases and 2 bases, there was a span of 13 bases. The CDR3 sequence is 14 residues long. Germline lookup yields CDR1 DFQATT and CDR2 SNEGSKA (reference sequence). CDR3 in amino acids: CSARPRASPYEQYF. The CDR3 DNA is TGCAGTGCTAGACCCCGCGCAAGTCCCTACGAGCAGTACTTC.

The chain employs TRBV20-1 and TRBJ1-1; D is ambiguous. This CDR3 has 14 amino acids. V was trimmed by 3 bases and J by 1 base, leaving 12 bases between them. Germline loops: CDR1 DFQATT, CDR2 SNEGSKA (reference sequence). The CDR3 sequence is CSASRLTRNTEAFF. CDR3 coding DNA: TGCAGTGCTAGCCGCCTGACACGGAACACTGAAGCTTTCTTT.

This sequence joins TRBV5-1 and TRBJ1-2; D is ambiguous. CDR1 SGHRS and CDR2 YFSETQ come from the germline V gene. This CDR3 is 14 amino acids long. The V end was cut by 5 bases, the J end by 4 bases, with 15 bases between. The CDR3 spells CASSAEEEAYGYTF. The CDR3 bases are TGCGCCAGCAGTGCGGAGGAGGAGGCCTATGGCTACACCTTC.

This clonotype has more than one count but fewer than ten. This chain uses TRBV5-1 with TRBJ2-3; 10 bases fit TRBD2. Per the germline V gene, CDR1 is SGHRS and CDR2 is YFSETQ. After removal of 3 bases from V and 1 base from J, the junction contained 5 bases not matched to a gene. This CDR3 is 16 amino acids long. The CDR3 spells CASSSWTSGRTDTQYF. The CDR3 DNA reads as TGCGCCAGCAGCTCTTGGACTAGCGGACGCACAGATACGCAGTATTTT.

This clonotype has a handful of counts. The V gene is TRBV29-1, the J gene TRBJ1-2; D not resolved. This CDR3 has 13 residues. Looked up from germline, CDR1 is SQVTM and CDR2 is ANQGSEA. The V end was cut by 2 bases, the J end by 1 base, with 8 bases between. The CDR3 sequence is CSVELAVNYGYTF. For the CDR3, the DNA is TGCAGCGTTGAATTGGCGGTTAACTATGGCTACACCTTC.

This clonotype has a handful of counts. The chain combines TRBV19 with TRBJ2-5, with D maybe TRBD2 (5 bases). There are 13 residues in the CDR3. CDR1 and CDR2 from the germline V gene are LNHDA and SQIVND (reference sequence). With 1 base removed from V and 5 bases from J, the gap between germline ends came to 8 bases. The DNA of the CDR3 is TGTGCCAGTAGTATAGCGGGAAGCGAGACCCAGTACTTC. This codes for CASSIAGSETQYF.

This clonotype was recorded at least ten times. The CDR3 DNA sequence: TGTGCCAGCAGCTTGGGGGAGTACACTGAAGCTTTCTTT. Translation gives CASSLGEYTEAFF. The chain employs TRBV5-5 and TRBJ1-1; D is uncertain. Trimming stripped 0 bases from V and 3 bases from J, with 6 bases between. Germline CDR1 reads SGHKS; CDR2 reads YYEKEE (reference sequence). This CDR3 spans 13 amino acids.

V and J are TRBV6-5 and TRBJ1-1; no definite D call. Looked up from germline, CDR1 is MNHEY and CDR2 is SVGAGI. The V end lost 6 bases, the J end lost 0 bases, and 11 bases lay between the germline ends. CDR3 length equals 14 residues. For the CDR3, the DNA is TGTGCCAGCAGCCCCGGTTCCATGAACACTGAAGCTTTCTTT. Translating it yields CASSPGSMNTEAFF.

Here the CDR3 DNA reads TGTGCCAGCAGCCGGGACAGGCGTTCCTACGAGCAGTACTTC. Translation gives CASSRDRRSYEQYF. J is TRBJ2-7 and V is TRBV3-1; 8 bases fit TRBD1. V gave up 4 bases and J gave up 1 base; unmatched junction bases: 3. This CDR3 is 14 amino acids long. Germline V gene lookup returns CDR1 LGHDT and CDR2 YNNKEL (reference sequence).

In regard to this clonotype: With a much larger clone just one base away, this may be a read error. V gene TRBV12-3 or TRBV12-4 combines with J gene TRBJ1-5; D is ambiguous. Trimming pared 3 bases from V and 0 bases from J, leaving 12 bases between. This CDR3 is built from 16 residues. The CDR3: CASSLSRKNSNQPQHF. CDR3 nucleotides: TGTGCCAGCAGTTTGAGCAGGAAGAATAGCAATCAGCCCCAGCATTTT.

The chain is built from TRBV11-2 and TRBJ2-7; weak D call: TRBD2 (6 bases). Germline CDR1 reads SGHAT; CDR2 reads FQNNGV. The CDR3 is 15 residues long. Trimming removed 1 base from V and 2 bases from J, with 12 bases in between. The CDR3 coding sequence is TGTGCCAGCAGCTTAGTGGGGACTTGGGCCTACGAGCAGTACTTC. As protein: CASSLVGTWAYEQYF.

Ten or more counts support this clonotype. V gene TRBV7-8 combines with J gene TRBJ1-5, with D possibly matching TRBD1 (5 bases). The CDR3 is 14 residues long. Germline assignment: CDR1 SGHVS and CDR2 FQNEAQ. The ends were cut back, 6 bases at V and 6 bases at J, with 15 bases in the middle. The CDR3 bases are TGTGCCAGCAGAACCACAGGTTCGGGTCAGCCCCAGCATTTT. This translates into CASRTTGSGQPQHF.

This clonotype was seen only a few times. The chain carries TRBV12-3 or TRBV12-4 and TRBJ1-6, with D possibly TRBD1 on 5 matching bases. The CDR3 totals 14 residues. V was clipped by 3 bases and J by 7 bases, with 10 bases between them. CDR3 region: CASSFGDLNSPLHF. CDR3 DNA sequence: TGTGCCAGCAGTTTCGGGGACCTGAATTCACCCCTCCACTTT.

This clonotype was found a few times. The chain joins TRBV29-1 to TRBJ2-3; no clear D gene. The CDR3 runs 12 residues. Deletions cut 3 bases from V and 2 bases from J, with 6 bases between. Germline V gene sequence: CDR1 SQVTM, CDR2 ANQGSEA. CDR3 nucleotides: TGCAGCGTTGAGGTCTCCACAGATACGCAGTATTTT. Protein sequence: CSVEVSTDTQYF.

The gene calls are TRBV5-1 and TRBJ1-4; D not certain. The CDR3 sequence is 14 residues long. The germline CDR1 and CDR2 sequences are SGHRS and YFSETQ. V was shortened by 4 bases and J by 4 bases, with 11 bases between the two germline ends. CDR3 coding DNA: TGCGCCAGCAGCAAGGACGGTTTTAATGAAAAACTGTTTTTT. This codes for CASSKDGFNEKLFF.

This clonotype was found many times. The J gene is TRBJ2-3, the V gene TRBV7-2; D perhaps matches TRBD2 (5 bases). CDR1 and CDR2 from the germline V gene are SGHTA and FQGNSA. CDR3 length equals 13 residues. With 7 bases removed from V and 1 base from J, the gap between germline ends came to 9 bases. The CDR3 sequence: CASTLAGTDTQYF. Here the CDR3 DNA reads TGTGCCAGCACCCTAGCCGGCACAGATACGCAGTATTTT. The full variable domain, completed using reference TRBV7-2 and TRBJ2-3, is GAGVSQSPSNKVTEKGKDVELRCDPISGHTALYWYRQSLGQGLEFLIYFQGNSAPDKSGLPSDRFSAERTGGSVSTLTIQRTQQEDSAVYLCASTLAGTDTQYFGPGTRLTVL.

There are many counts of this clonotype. CDR3 residues: CASSLVGSGNTIYF. The CDR3 DNA reads TGTGCCAGCAGCTTGGTGGGCTCTGGAAACACCATATATTTT. This sequence joins TRBV5-4 and TRBJ1-3; unclear D gene. Trimming took 0 bases from V and 0 from J, leaving 4 bases between them. The length of the CDR3 is 14 residues. Germline V CDR1 and CDR2: SGHNT, YYREEE (reference sequence).

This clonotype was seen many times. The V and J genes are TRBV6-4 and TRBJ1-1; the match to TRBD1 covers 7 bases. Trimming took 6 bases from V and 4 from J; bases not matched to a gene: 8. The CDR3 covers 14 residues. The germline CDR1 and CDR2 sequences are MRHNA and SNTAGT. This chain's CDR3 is CASSALGQSTEAFF. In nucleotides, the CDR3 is TGTGCCAGCAGCGCCCTGGGACAGTCCACTGAAGCTTTCTTT.

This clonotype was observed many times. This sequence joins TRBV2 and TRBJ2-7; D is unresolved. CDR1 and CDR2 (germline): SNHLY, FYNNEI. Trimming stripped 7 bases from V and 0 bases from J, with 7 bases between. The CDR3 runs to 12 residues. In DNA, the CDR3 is TGTGCCAGCAATCCAGACTCCTACGAGCAGTACTTC. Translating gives CASNPDSYEQYF.